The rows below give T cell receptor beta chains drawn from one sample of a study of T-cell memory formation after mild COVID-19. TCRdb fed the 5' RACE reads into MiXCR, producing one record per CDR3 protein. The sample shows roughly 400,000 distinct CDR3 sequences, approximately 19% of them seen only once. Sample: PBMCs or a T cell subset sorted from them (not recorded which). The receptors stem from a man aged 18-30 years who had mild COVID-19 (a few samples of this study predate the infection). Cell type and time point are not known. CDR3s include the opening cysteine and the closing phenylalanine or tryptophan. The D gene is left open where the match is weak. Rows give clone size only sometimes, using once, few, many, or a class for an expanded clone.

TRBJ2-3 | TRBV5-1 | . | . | TGCGCCAGCAGCTTGGCTCTAGCTGCAGATACGCAGTATTTT | CASSLALAADTQYF
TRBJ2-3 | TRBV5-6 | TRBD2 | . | TGTGCCAGCAGCTCCGCGGGGACTAGCGGTGGGGATACGCAGTATTTT | CASSSAGTSGGDTQYF
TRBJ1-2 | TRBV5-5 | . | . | TGTGCCAGCAGCCACCGGACGGTAGGGGCTTATGGCTACACCTTC | CASSHRTVGAYGYTF
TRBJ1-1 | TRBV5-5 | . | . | TGTGCCAGCAGCCGCAGACCCGATAAGAACACTGAAGCTTTCTTT | CASSRRPDKNTEAFF
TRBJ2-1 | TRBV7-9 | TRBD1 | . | TGTGCCAGCAGCTTAGTAGGGGGCACGGGCAATGAGCAGTTCTTC | CASSLVGGTGNEQFF
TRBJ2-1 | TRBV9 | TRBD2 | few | TGTGCCAGCAGCGCTAGCGGGGGGGCCGTCAATGAGCAGTTCTTC | CASSASGGAVNEQFF
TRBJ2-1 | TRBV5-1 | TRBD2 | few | TGCGCCAGCAGCCCGAGAGCAGCGGGGGGCCTGAGCTCCTACAATGAGCAGTTCTTC | CASSPRAAGGLSSYNEQFF
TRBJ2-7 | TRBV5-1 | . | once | TGCGCCAGCAGCTTTCAGGGTTCCGACGAGCAGTACTTC | CASSFQGSDEQYF
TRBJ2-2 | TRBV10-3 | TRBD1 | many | TGTGCCATCCAGGACAGGGATGTGACCGGGGAGCTGTTTTTT | CAIQDRDVTGELFF
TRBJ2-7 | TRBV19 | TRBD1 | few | TGTGCCAGTAGTTGGGGACAGGATTACGAGCAGTACTTC | CASSWGQDYEQYF
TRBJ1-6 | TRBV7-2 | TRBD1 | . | TGTGCCAGCAGCTTAGGGGTTACAGGGGACTCGTCACCCCTCCACTTT | CASSLGVTGDSSPLHF
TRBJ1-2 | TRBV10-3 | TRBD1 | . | TGTGCCATCAGTGCCCAGGGGGTCACCGGAGCTAACTATGGCTACACCTTC | CAISAQGVTGANYGYTF
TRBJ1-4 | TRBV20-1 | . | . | TGCAGTGCTAGAGATCCAGGAACAGGCAATGAAAAACTGTTTTTT | CSARDPGTGNEKLFF
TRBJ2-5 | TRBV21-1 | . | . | TGTGCCAGCAGCAGCGACAGGGGGCCCCCCCCACTCCAAGAGACCCAGTACTTC | CASSSDRGPPPLQETQYF
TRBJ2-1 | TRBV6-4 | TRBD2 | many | TGTGCCAGCAGTGACTCTAGCGGGGCCTACAATGAGCAGTTCTTC | CASSDSSGAYNEQFF
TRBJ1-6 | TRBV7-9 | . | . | TGTGCCAGCAGCGGGCGGGAGGGCTCCTATAATTCACCCCTCCACTTT | CASSGREGSYNSPLHF
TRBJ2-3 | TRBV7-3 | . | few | TGTGCCAGCAGCTTAAATGCTGCCTCAGATACGCAGTATTTT | CASSLNAASDTQYF
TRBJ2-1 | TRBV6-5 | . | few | TGTGCCAGCACAGGAGGACCTGAGCAGTTCTTC | CASTGGPEQFF
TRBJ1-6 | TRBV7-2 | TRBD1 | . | TGTGCCAGCAGTTTGGACAGGGGTTTCTCACCCCTCCACTTT | CASSLDRGFSPLHF
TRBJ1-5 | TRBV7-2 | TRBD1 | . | TGTGCCAGCACTCCAGGGGGTCTTAGCAATCAGCCCCAGCATTTT | CASTPGGLSNQPQHF
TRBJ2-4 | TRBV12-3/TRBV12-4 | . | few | TGTGCCAGCAGACTTGGGACGGGCGCAGGCAAAAACATTCAGTACTTC | CASRLGTGAGKNIQYF
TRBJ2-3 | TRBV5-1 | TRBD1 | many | TGCGCCAGCAGGCGCCGAACAGGGGATGCAGATACGCAGTATTTT | CASRRRTGDADTQYF
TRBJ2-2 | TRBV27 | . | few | TGTGCCACCAGGTCCAGGGGGGGCAGGAACACCGGGGAGCTGTTTTTT | CATRSRGGRNTGELFF
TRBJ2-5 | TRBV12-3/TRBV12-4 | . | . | TGTGCCAGCACCCACGCAGGGGCAAAAGAGACCCAGTACTTC | CASTHAGAKETQYF
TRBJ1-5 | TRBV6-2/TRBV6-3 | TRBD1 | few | TGTGCCAGCAGCCCGACAGGGGACTATCAGCCCCAGCATTTT | CASSPTGDYQPQHF
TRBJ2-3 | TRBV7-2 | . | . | TGTGCCAGCAGCTTAGGTGACGGAGGACGCACAGATACGCAGTATTTT | CASSLGDGGRTDTQYF
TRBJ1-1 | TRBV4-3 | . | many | TGCGCCAGCAGCCAAGAAAGAAGGACTGAAGCTTTCTTT | CASSQERRTEAFF